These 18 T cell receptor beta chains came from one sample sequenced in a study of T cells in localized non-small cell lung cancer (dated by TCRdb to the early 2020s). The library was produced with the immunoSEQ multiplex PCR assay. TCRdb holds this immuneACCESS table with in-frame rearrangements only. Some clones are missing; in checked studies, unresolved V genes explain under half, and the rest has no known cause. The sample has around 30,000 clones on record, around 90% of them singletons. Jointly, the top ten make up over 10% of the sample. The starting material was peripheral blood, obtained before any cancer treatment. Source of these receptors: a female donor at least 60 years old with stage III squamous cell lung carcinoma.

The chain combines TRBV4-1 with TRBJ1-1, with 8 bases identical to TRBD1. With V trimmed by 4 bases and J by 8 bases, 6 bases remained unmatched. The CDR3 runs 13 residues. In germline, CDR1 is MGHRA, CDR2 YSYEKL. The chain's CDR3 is CASSPTGTGEAFF. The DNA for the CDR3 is TGCGCCAGCAGCCCTACCGGGACAGGCGAAGCTTTCTTT.

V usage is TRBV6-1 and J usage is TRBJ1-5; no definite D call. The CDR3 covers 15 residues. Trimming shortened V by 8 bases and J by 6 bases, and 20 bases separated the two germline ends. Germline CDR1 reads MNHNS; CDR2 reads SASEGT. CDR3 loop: CASDIENTRRQPQHF. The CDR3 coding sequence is TGTGCCAGCGATATCGAGAACACACGGCGTCAGCCCCAGCATTTT.

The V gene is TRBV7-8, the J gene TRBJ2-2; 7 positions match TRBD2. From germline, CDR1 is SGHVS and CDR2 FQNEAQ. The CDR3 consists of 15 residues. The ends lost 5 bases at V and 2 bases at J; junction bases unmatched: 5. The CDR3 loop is CASSPSGVNTGELFF. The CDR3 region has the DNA TGTGCCAGCAGCCCGAGCGGGGTTAACACCGGGGAGCTGTTTTTT.

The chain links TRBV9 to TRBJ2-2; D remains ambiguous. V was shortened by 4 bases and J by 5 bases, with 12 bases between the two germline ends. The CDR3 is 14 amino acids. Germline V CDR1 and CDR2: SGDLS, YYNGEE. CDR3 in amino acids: CASSSADETGELFF. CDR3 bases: TGTGCCAGCAGCTCCGCGGACGAGACCGGGGAGCTGTTTTTT.

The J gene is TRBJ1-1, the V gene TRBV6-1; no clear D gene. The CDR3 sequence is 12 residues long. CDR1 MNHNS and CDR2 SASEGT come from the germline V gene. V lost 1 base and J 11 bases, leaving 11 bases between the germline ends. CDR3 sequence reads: CASSEVSMLAFF. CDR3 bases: TGTGCCAGCAGTGAAGTGTCAATGTTGGCTTTCTTT.

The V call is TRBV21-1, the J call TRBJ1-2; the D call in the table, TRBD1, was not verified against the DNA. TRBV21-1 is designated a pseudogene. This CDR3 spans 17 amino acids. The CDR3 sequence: CASSKGADRVKYDGYTF. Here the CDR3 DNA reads TGTGCCAGCAGCAAAGGGGCAGACAGGGTCAAATACGATGGCTACACCTTC.

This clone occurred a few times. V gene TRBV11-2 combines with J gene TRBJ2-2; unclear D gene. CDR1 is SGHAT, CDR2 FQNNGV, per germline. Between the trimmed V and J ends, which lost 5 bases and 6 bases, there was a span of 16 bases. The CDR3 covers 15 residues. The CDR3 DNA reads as TGTGCCAGCAGCCTCGATTCTCGGGTGCCCGGGGAGCTGTTTTTT. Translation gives CASSLDSRVPGELFF. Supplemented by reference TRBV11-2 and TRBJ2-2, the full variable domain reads EAGVAQSPRYKIIEKRQSVAFWCNPISGHATLYWYQQILGQGPKLLIQFQNNGVVDDSQLPKDRFSAERLKGVDSTLKIQPAKLEDSAVYLCASSLDSRVPGELFFGEGSRLTVL.

DNA for the CDR3: TGTGCCAGTACCCCTTTTCGCTCCATCTACAATGAGCAGTTCTTC. Protein sequence: CASTPFRSIYNEQFF. The chain links TRBV19 to TRBJ2-1; no firm D call. CDR3 length: 15 amino acids. Trimming pared 7 bases from V and 3 bases from J, leaving 16 bases between. Germline V lookup: CDR1 LNHDA, CDR2 SQIVND (reference sequence).

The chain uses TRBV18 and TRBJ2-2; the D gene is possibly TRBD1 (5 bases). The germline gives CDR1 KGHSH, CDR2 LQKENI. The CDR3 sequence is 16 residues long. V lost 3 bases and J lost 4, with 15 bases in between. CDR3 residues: CASSPIAGQATGELFF. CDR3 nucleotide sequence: TGTGCCAGCTCACCGATCGCAGGGCAGGCCACCGGGGAGCTGTTTTTT.

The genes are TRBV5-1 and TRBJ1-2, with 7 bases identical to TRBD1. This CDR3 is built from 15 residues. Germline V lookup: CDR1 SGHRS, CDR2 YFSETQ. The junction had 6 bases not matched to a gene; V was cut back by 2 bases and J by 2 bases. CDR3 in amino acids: CASSLTGASNYGYTF. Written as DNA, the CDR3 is TGCGCCAGCAGCTTAACAGGGGCGAGCAACTATGGCTACACCTTC.

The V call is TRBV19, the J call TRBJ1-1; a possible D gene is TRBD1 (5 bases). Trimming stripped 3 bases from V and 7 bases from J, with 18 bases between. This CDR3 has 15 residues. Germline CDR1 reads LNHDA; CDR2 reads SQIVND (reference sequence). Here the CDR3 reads CASSILGRVGDEAFF. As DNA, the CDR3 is TGTGCCAGTAGTATTCTCGGCAGGGTTGGGGATGAAGCTTTCTTT.

CDR3: CASQAPSTSSYNEQFF. Written as DNA, the CDR3 is TGTGCCAGCCAGGCCCCTAGCACAAGCTCCTACAATGAGCAGTTCTTC. The chain couples TRBV2 to TRBJ2-1; tentative D call: TRBD2 (5 bases). Per germline, CDR1 SNHLY and CDR2 FYNNEI. Trimming stripped 8 bases from V and 0 bases from J, with 17 bases between. The CDR3 spans 16 residues.

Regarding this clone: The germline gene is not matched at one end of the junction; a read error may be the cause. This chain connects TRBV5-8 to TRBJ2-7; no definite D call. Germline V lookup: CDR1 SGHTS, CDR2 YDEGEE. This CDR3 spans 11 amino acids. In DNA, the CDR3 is TGTGCCAGCAACATCCTTCGGGTCTGGAACTTC. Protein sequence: CASNILRVWNF.

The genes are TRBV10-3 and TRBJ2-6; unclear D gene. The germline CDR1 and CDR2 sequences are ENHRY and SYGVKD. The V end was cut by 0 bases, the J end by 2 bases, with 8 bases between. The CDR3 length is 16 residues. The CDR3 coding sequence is TGTGCCATCAGTGAGTCGTGGGCCGCTGGGGCCAACGTCCTGACTTTC. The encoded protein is CAISESWAAGANVLTF.

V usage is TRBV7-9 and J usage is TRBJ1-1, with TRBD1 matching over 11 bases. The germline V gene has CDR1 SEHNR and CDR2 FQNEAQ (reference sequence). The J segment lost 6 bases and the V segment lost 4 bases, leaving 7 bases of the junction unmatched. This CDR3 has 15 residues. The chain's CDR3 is CASSYRDRGESEAFF. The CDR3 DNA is TGTGCCAGCAGCTACCGGGACAGGGGGGAGTCTGAAGCTTTCTTT.

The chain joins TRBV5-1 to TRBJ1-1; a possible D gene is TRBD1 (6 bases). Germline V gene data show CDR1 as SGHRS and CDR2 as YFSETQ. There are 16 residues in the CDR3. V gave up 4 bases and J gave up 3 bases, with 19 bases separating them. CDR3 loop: CASSPDLGQGYTEAFF. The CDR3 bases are TGCGCCAGCAGCCCCGACCTGGGGCAGGGGTACACTGAAGCTTTCTTT.

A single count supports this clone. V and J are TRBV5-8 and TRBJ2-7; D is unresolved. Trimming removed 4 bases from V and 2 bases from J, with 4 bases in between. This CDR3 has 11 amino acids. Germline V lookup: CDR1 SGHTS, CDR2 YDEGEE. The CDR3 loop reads CASSHTYEQYF. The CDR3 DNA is TGTGCCAGCAGCCACACCTACGAGCAGTACTTC.

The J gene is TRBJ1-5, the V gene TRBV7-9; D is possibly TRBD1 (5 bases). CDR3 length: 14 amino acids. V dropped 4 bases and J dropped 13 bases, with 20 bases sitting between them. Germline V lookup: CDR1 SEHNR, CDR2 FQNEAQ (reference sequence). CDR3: CASSSYPPGTSQHF. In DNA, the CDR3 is TGTGCCAGCAGCTCATACCCTCCGGGGACGTCGCAGCATTTT.